These 17 T cell receptor beta chains came from one sample sequenced in a study of vaccination and CD4 T cells after COVID-19 (dated by TCRdb to 2021 to 2024). The library was generated by PCR. Sequencing used an Illumina iSeq 100. DNA from cultured CD4+ T cells was subjected to TCR sequencing with the Oncomine TCR Beta short-read assay at the Johns Hopkins FTIC core. TCRdb reprocessing: public reads trimmed at Q25 with fastp, clones called with MiXCR, in-frame beta chains kept. Every CDR3 protein is listed once, alongside the most common genes and DNA of its rows. The sample profile shows under 10,000 distinct CDR3 sequences; around two fifths of them were found once. 9.5% to 15% of the sample rests with the top ten. The treatment or condition tag for this specimen amounts to: roughly ten-day PBMC culture with coronavirus spike peptide pools or control peptides (ViraFEST assay). CD4+ T cells from unexposed donors were collected before the COVID-19 pandemic (2011-2018).

The antigens of these receptors remain unknown. The sequenced sample was CD4+ T cells from blood, cultured in vitro. All receptors come from a human donor in good health.

A few counts support this clonotype. The chain recombines TRBV12-3 or TRBV12-4 with TRBJ1-5, with TRBD1 identical over 8 bases. The trim removed 7 bases at V and 4 bases at J, leaving 3 bases unmatched. The CDR3 consists of 13 residues. The CDR3 DNA is TGTGCCAGCACCCAGGGGGCGAATCAGCCCCAGCATTTT. Translating it yields CASTQGANQPQHF.

This clonotype was counted a few times. This chain joins TRBV29-1 and TRBJ2-3; no reliable D call. Germline-derived CDR1 and CDR2 are SQVTM and ANQGSEA. The CDR3 consists of 13 residues. V was trimmed by 3 bases and J by 4 bases, leaving 11 bases between them. The CDR3 DNA follows: TGCAGCGTTGAGAATCCCCTGGCAGATACGCAGTATTTT. Its translation: CSVENPLADTQYF.

This clonotype has a single count. The rearrangement links TRBV12-3 or TRBV12-4 to TRBJ2-5, with a possible D match to TRBD1 (5 bases). The ends were cut back, 4 bases at V and 0 bases at J, with 12 bases in the middle. The CDR3 consists of 15 residues. In nucleotides, the CDR3 is TGTGCCAGCAGTTGGGCCGACAGAAACCAAGAGACCCAGTACTTC. As protein: CASSWADRNQETQYF.

The gene calls are TRBV20-1 and TRBJ1-2; 9 nucleotides agree with TRBD1. The V gene's germline CDR1 is DFQATT and CDR2 SNEGSKA (reference sequence). CDR3 length equals 13 residues. Trimming cost V 6 bases and J 7 bases; bases outside gene matches: 9. The CDR3 nucleotides are TGCAGTGCGCCCAAACAGGGGGCGGGTGGCTACACCTTC. Translation: CSAPKQGAGGYTF.

This clonotype was seen a handful of times. The chain uses TRBV7-9 and TRBJ1-5; D gene unclear. The CDR3 totals 15 residues. Trimming removed 1 base at V and 4 bases at J, with 11 bases between. Germline CDR1 is SEHNR and CDR2 is FQNEAQ (reference sequence). The DNA of the CDR3 is TGTGCCAGCAGCTTAGACGGATGGCTAAATCAGCCCCAGCATTTT. Its translation: CASSLDGWLNQPQHF.

In this sample, this clonotype turned up a few times. The chain employs TRBV11-3 and TRBJ2-5, with TRBD1 as a possible D gene (6 bases). V lost 1 base and J 4 bases, leaving 16 bases between the germline ends. Germline V CDR1 and CDR2: SGHNT, YENEEA. The CDR3 runs to 16 residues. CDR3: CASSLAGQGLRETQYF. CDR3 in DNA: TGTGCCAGCAGCTTAGCGGGCCAGGGGTTAAGAGAGACCCAGTACTTC.

In its sample, this clonotype was seen a few times. The chain uses TRBV7-2 and TRBJ2-2; D is possibly TRBD1 (7 bases). The CDR3 runs to 16 residues. The germline V gene encodes CDR1 SGHTA and CDR2 FQGNSA. V gave up 4 bases and J gave up 4 bases, with 16 bases separating them. CDR3 sequence (DNA): TGTGCCAGCAGCTCCCAGGGGGGAGAGGGCACCGGGGAGCTGTTTTTT. Encoded protein: CASSSQGGEGTGELFF.

This clonotype turned up a few times. V gene TRBV20-1 combines with J gene TRBJ2-3; 8 bases align to TRBD1. The CDR3 has 14 amino acids. CDR1 DFQATT and CDR2 SNEGSKA come from the germline V gene (reference sequence). J lost 3 bases, V lost 4 bases, and 6 bases had no gene match. The CDR3 bases are TGCAGTGCTATTGGGCAGGGGGCAACAGATACGCAGTATTTT. It specifies CSAIGQGATDTQYF.

This clonotype appeared a few times. The CDR3 DNA reads as TGTGCCAGCAGCGCCCGTCAGTATCAGCCCCAGCATTTT. Translating it yields CASSARQYQPQHF. This chain joins TRBV7-2 and TRBJ1-5; D ambiguous. V shed 5 bases and J shed 5 bases, with 10 bases lying between them. This CDR3 comprises 13 residues. Germline assignment: CDR1 SGHTA and CDR2 FQGNSA. Combining the CDR3 with reference TRBV7-2 and TRBJ1-5 gives the whole variable domain GAGVSQSPSNKVTEKGKDVELRCDPISGHTALYWYRQSLGQGLEFLIYFQGNSAPDKSGLPSDRFSAERTGGSVSTLTIQRTQQEDSAVYLCASSARQYQPQHFGDGTRLSIL.

The rearrangement joins TRBV12-3 or TRBV12-4 to TRBJ1-1, with D perhaps matching TRBD1 (5 bases). This CDR3 comprises 14 residues. Trimming removed 1 base at V and 0 bases at J, with 6 bases between. The CDR3 DNA reads as TGTGCCAGCAGTTTAGAGACAGTGAACACTGAAGCTTTCTTT. Protein: CASSLETVNTEAFF.

This rearrangement joins TRBV6-1 to TRBJ1-2; no clear D gene. This CDR3 is 12 amino acids long. CDR1 is MNHNS, CDR2 SASEGT, per germline. Trimming left V 8 bases short and J 2 bases short, with 9 bases between. As DNA, the CDR3 is TGTGCCAGCGTCGGGAGGAACTATGGCTACACCTTC. Protein sequence: CASVGRNYGYTF.

This clonotype was observed a handful of times. The chain employs TRBV7-8 and TRBJ2-3; 10 bases fit TRBD1. Losses at the gene ends were 5 bases for V and 0 bases for J; bases not matched to a gene: 5. CDR1 is SGHVS, CDR2 FQNEAQ, per germline. The length of the CDR3 is 16 residues. The DNA of the CDR3 is TGTGCCAGCAGCCGGGACAGGGGTCGGAGCACAGATACGCAGTATTTT. Its translation is CASSRDRGRSTDTQYF.

This clonotype was detected a few times. This chain connects TRBV6-1 to TRBJ1-2; no clear D gene. The CDR3 contains 12 residues. V was cut by 7 bases and J by 3 bases, with 9 bases left in between. CDR1 is MNHNS and CDR2 is SASEGT in the germline V gene. Here the CDR3 DNA reads TGTGCCAGCACCGAGGGAGACTATGGCTACACCTTC. Its translation is CASTEGDYGYTF.

This chain links TRBV6-2 or TRBV6-3 with TRBJ1-1, with D hard to call. The V and J ends lost 2 bases and 3 bases respectively, with 10 bases between them. This CDR3 is built from 14 residues. From germline, CDR1 is MNHEY and CDR2 SVGEGT. The CDR3 reads CASSYAYSDTEAFF. In DNA, the CDR3 is TGTGCCAGCAGTTACGCGTATTCGGACACTGAAGCTTTCTTT.

The V and J genes are TRBV7-6 and TRBJ2-3; a possible D gene is TRBD2 (6 bases). The CDR3 loop spans 16 amino acids. The germline V gene has CDR1 SGHVS and CDR2 FNYEAQ. V lost 1 base and J 6 bases, leaving 17 bases between the germline ends. This chain's CDR3 is CASSLGAGPMADTQYF. As DNA, the CDR3 is TGTGCCAGCAGCTTAGGGGCGGGACCAATGGCCGATACGCAGTATTTT.

This chain's CDR3 is CASSYVRTGGNYGYTF. The CDR3 DNA follows: TGTGCCAGCAGTTACGTCCGGACAGGGGGGAACTATGGCTACACCTTC. The chain recombines TRBV6-5 with TRBJ1-2, with 10 bases identical to TRBD1. V lost 2 bases, J lost 2 bases, and 5 bases stayed unmatched. CDR1 is MNHEY and CDR2 is SVGAGI in the germline V gene. This CDR3 comprises 16 residues.

This CDR3 reads CASSQDYGAGELFF. In nucleotides, the CDR3 is TGCGCCAGCAGCCAAGATTATGGGGCCGGGGAGCTGTTTTTT. This chain joins TRBV4-3 and TRBJ2-2, with D hard to call. The germline V gene has CDR1 LGHNA and CDR2 YSLEER. The CDR3 runs to 14 residues. Trimming removed 0 bases from V and 6 bases from J, with 8 bases in between.